The clone carrying this T cell receptor beta chain turned up a few times. Antigen unknown. The sample originates from a study of T cell repertoires in cytomegalovirus infection. Study as a whole: A matching HLA type, together with CMV infection, was signaled by public TCR beta signatures.

Study-wide results and caveats: HLA-C-restricted CMV clonotypes gave the most frequent clonotype in two of eight donors.

TCRdb ran MiXCR on the reads and lists one entry per CDR3 protein. The sample yields around 330,000 distinct CDR3 sequences, under 20% seen once. V shed 6 bases, J shed 3 bases, and the junction held 10 bases outside the gene matches. Germline V CDR1 and CDR2: LNHDA, SQIVND (reference sequence). The CDR3 length is 16 residues. Source material: PBMCs. The TCR was taken from a human donor in good health (CMV status not recorded). Some clones in this sample may be carry-over from other donors' samples. This chain uses TRBV19 with TRBJ2-2; 7 bases map to TRBD1. The CDR3 DNA reads as TGTGCCAGTAGCCTAAGAGGGGGCCTGGACACCGGGGAGCTGTTTTTT. It is translated as CASSLRGGLDTGELFF.